The entry below describes one T cell receptor (beta chain). This sample is part of a study of blood T cell repertoires in COVID-19. Study at large: Some COVID-19 samples were acute and others convalescent; all came from the United States, Italy and Spain. PBMCs, B-cell-depleted T cells, or T cells were the source of the cDNA or gDNA that made up the material.

The junction had 11 bases not matched to a gene; V was cut back by 5 bases and J by 9 bases. CDR1 is KGHDR, CDR2 SFDVKD, per germline. The CDR3 covers 17 residues. Source study methods: Amplification from reference gene primers served as the basis for estimated nucleated cell counts. Libraries were prepared by immunoSEQ multiplex PCR; TCRdb keeps only in-frame clonotypes and omits some of them. V, J and clone size are those of that table, while D and trimming were read from the DNA. The sample holds about 200,000 clones; about 86% are singletons and the top ten take approximately 7.4%. The chain is built from TRBV24-1 and TRBJ2-1, with TRBD2 matching over 14 bases. The TCR sequence derives from a woman aged 50 to 60 with acute or convalescent COVID-19. Source material: peripheral blood. The CDR3 nucleotides are TGTGCCACCAGTGCCCCAGGTCGGGGGACTAGCGGGGGTGAGCAGTTCTTC. Protein: CATSAPGRGTSGGEQFF.